This T cell receptor (beta chain) was captured in a study of T cell responses to AZD1222 COVID-19 vaccine. Findings and limits, study-wide: Close to half of all spike-specific TCRs reportedly target regions of the variants that are unmutated.

This CDR3 is 16 amino acids long. Trimming took 1 base from V and 0 from J, leaving 9 bases between them. Germline V gene data show CDR1 as SGHTA and CDR2 as FQGNSA. Sequencing was performed with immunoSEQ multiplex PCR; in TCRdb, only in-frame clones are kept and a portion is missing. The sample has 150,000 to 200,000 clones, approximately 92% seen once. About this clone: Its antigen is not known.

This sequence was found in an adult in good health. The sample was peripheral blood, taken on day 0 of AZD1222 vaccination. This rearrangement joins TRBV7-2 to TRBJ2-2; D is unclear. The CDR3 here is CASSLVAAANTGELFF. CDR3 DNA sequence: TGTGCCAGCAGCTTAGTGGCAGCAGCGAACACCGGGGAGCTGTTTTTT.